This TCR beta chain was captured in a study of blood T cell repertoires in COVID-19. For the study at large: Specimens from acute and convalescent COVID-19 originated in the United States, Italy and Spain. T cells, B-cell-depleted T cells, or PBMCs supplied cDNA or gDNA.

The method was immunoSEQ multiplex PCR; TCRdb's version includes in-frame clones alone and lacks a portion of them. This repertoire shows 250,000 to 350,000 clones, roughly nine tenths found once; its top ten account for under 7%. The sequence came from a woman in her 40s who had recovered from COVID-19. Sequenced sample: PBMCs or T cells enriched from blood (not recorded which).

The CDR3 is CATIDRLNTEAFF. Here the CDR3 DNA reads TGTGCCACCATCGACAGGTTGAACACTGAAGCTTTCTTT. The chain links TRBV24-1 to TRBJ1-1, with D perhaps TRBD1 (6 bases). The V gene lost 8 bases and the J gene lost 0 bases, with 9 bases spanning the gap. This CDR3 spans 13 amino acids. Germline V gene sequence: CDR1 KGHDR, CDR2 SFDVKD.